These 26 T cell receptor beta chains were sequenced from one sample in a study of blood T cell repertoires in COVID-19. Assay: immunoSEQ multiplex PCR; the TCRdb copy retains only in-frame clones and omits some. The sample lists tens of thousands of clones, approximately 85% occurring once. Sequenced: peripheral blood. The receptors derive from an older man with acute or convalescent COVID-19.

The J gene is TRBJ1-1, the V gene TRBV11-1; the match to TRBD1 covers 10 bases. Trimming removed 3 bases from V and 13 bases from J; junction bases left unmatched: 5. Per the germline V gene, CDR1 is SGHAT and CDR2 is FQDESV (reference sequence). CDR3 length: 12 residues. In DNA form, the CDR3 reads TGTGCCAGCAGCTTGACAGGGGGCGAGGTTTTCTTT. Its protein is CASSLTGGEVFF.

The V and J genes are TRBV28 and TRBJ2-1; D perhaps matches TRBD2 (5 bases). CDR1 and CDR2 from the germline V gene are MDHEN and SYDVKM. The CDR3 loop spans 14 amino acids. V was shortened by 1 base and J by 7 bases, with 11 bases between the two germline ends. The CDR3 loop is CASSLFSGVNEQFF. CDR3 DNA: TGTGCCAGCAGTTTATTCTCCGGGGTGAATGAGCAGTTCTTC.

The V gene is TRBV6-5, the J gene TRBJ2-1; D might be TRBD2 (5 bases). The CDR3 length is 13 residues. V lost 8 bases, J lost 6 bases, and 14 bases lay in between. Germline CDR1 reads MNHEY; CDR2 reads SVGAGI. In DNA, the CDR3 is TGTGCCAGCGGGGAGCAGTTTTTCAATGAGCAGTTCTTC. It translates to CASGEQFFNEQFF.

In DNA, the CDR3 is TGTGCCAGCAGTTCCCCGACAGGGAGCTCGTTCTATGGCTACACCTTC. Amino acid sequence: CASSSPTGSSFYGYTF. The genes are TRBV28 and TRBJ1-2, with 7 positions matching TRBD1. Per the germline V gene, CDR1 is MDHEN and CDR2 is SYDVKM. The ends lost 4 bases at V and 4 bases at J; junction bases unmatched: 12. CDR3 length equals 16 residues.

The rearrangement joins TRBV15 to TRBJ1-3, with a weak D call TRBD1 (5 bases). The CDR3 runs to 17 residues. The V and J ends lost 5 bases and 1 base respectively, with 18 bases between them. Germline CDR1 is LNHNV and CDR2 is YYDKDF (reference sequence). The CDR3 is CATSLRTRAISGNTIYF. CDR3 DNA: TGTGCCACCAGCCTCCGGACAAGGGCCATTTCTGGAAACACCATATATTTT.

The chain recombines TRBV24-1 with TRBJ2-1; 9 bases map to TRBD2. CDR3 length equals 17 residues. CDR1 and CDR2 (germline): KGHDR, SFDVKD. V lost 0 bases, J lost 9 bases, and 11 bases stayed unmatched. The DNA of the CDR3 is TGTGCCACCAGTGATTTGCCAGATAGCGGGAGAATCCGTGAGCAGTTCTTC. This codes for CATSDLPDSGRIREQFF.

The chain combines TRBV6-5 with TRBJ2-1, with D possibly TRBD2 on 5 matching bases. The germline V gene has CDR1 MNHEY and CDR2 SVGAGI. V lost 0 bases and J 1 base, leaving 10 bases between the germline ends. This CDR3 is 16 amino acids long. This chain's CDR3 is CASSYSRRNSYNEQFF. CDR3 DNA sequence: TGTGCCAGCAGTTACTCTCGGAGGAATTCCTACAATGAGCAGTTCTTC.

This sequence joins TRBV10-3 and TRBJ2-4; 8 bases line up with TRBD2. The CDR3 consists of 20 residues. The V gene end was trimmed by 9 bases and the J gene end by 1 base; junction bases not matched to a gene: 23. CDR1 is ENHRY and CDR2 is SYGVKD in the germline V gene. CDR3 region: CAMKLWTSPFFLRAKNIQYF. The CDR3 region has the DNA TGTGCCATGAAACTTTGGACTAGCCCATTCTTTCTTAGGGCCAAAAACATTCAGTACTTC.

J is TRBJ2-7 and V is TRBV18; D gene unclear. This CDR3 has 14 amino acids. V lost 4 bases, J lost 11 bases, and 21 bases lay in between. The germline gives CDR1 KGHSH, CDR2 LQKENI. The CDR3 DNA is TGTGCCAGCTCACTAGCCGGTGAGTCCTACGAAGAGTACTTC. It translates to CASSLAGESYEEYF.

This clone was recorded a few times. The CDR3 DNA is TGTGCCAGCACCTCTGGAGGAGGTGCGACAGATACGCAGTATTTT. Translating gives CASTSGGGATDTQYF. This sequence joins TRBV28 and TRBJ2-3; maybe TRBD2 (5 bases). The CDR3 length is 15 residues. CDR1 and CDR2 from the germline V gene are MDHEN and SYDVKM. V lost 7 bases and J 3 bases, leaving 17 bases between the germline ends.

The J gene is TRBJ2-2, the V gene TRBV24-1, with 7 bases that match TRBD1. The CDR3 length is 16 residues. With V trimmed by 4 bases and J by 3 bases, 7 bases remained unmatched. Germline CDR1 is KGHDR and CDR2 is SFDVKD. CDR3 bases: TGTGCCACCAGTGACCAAACAGGGGCGGACACCGGGGAGCTGTTTTTT. Protein: CATSDQTGADTGELFF.

The rearrangement uses TRBV19 and TRBJ1-2; D not resolved. Per germline, CDR1 LNHDA and CDR2 SQIVND (reference sequence). With 3 bases removed from V and 4 bases from J, the gap between germline ends came to 9 bases. The CDR3 runs 13 residues. The CDR3 loop is CASSIGEGYGYTF. CDR3 coding DNA: TGTGCCAGTAGTATTGGTGAGGGCTATGGCTACACCTTC.

In this sample, this clone turned up a few times. The chain recombines TRBV6-6 with TRBJ1-4; no clear D gene. In germline, CDR1 is MNHNY, CDR2 SVGAGI (reference sequence). Trimming cost V 6 bases and J 7 bases, with 18 bases left between them. This CDR3 spans 15 amino acids. The CDR3 loop reads CASSLLAAGGEKLFF. The CDR3 nucleotides are TGTGCCAGCAGCCTACTGGCGGCAGGAGGTGAAAAACTGTTTTTT.

This chain uses TRBV4-1 with TRBJ2-3; possible D gene TRBD2, 6 bases. The CDR3 has 15 amino acids. V gave up 4 bases and J gave up 5 bases, with 16 bases separating them. From germline, CDR1 is MGHRA and CDR2 YSYEKL. CDR3 amino acids: CASSPTSSPRDTQYF. The CDR3 DNA reads as TGCGCCAGCAGCCCCACTAGCTCCCCTAGAGATACGCAGTATTTT.

The chain employs TRBV15 and TRBJ1-4; D perhaps matches TRBD1 (6 bases). The V and J ends lost 5 bases and 7 bases respectively, with 11 bases between them. The CDR3 totals 13 residues. Germline V gene sequence: CDR1 LNHNV, CDR2 YYDKDF (reference sequence). The DNA for the CDR3 is TGTGCCACCAGCGAACAGGGCATTGAAAAACTGTTTTTT. Encoded protein: CATSEQGIEKLFF.

This clone was picked up a small number of times. The gene calls are TRBV7-9 and TRBJ2-2; 9 bases match TRBD1. The CDR3 has 16 residues. V was pared by 5 bases and J by 5 bases, with 9 bases of the junction left unmatched. Germline CDR1 is SEHNR and CDR2 is FQNEAQ (reference sequence). The CDR3 bases are TGTGCCAGCAGCCCGTACCGGGACAGGGTTACCGGGGAGCTGTTTTTT. Amino acids: CASSPYRDRVTGELFF.

The V and J genes are TRBV5-1 and TRBJ1-4, with 7 bases lining up with TRBD1. The ends lost 4 bases at V and 4 bases at J; junction bases unmatched: 10. CDR1 SGHRS and CDR2 YFSETQ come from the germline V gene. The CDR3 sequence is 16 residues long. CDR3 nucleotide sequence: TGCGCCAGCAGCCCGCTATTACAGGGGAGTAATGAAAAACTGTTTTTT. It translates to CASSPLLQGSNEKLFF.

This clone was recorded a few times. The rearrangement links TRBV7-6 to TRBJ2-5; possibly TRBD2 for D (5 bases). CDR1 SGHVS and CDR2 FNYEAQ come from the germline V gene. This CDR3 spans 12 amino acids. Deletions cut 5 bases from V and 5 bases from J, with 9 bases between. CDR3 nucleotide sequence: TGTGCCAGCAGCCCCACGGGGGAGACCCAGTACTTC. This gives the protein CASSPTGETQYF.

The gene calls are TRBV11-2 and TRBJ1-5; tentative D call: TRBD1 (6 bases). Germline V CDR1 and CDR2: SGHAT, FQNNGV. Trimming took off 4 bases at V and 4 bases at J, with 8 bases between the two ends. CDR3 size: 13 residues. In nucleotides, the CDR3 is TGTGCCAGCAGCTCACAGGGTAATCAGCCCCAGCATTTT. Protein sequence: CASSSQGNQPQHF.

The chain uses TRBV5-4 and TRBJ2-7, with 10 bases fitting TRBD1. The V gene end was trimmed by 3 bases and the J gene end by 3 bases; junction bases not matched to a gene: 6. Germline CDR1 and CDR2: SGHNT and YYREEE (reference sequence). CDR3 length: 15 amino acids. DNA for the CDR3: TGTGCCAGCAGCTCCCCGACAGGGGGCATCTACGAGCAGTACTTC. Translation: CASSSPTGGIYEQYF.

The chain carries TRBV24-1 and TRBJ2-1; 11 positions agree with TRBD2. Trimming removed 2 bases from V and 6 bases from J; junction bases left unmatched: 5. Germline V gene lookup returns CDR1 KGHDR and CDR2 SFDVKD. The CDR3 loop spans 16 amino acids. Here the CDR3 DNA reads TGTGCCACCAGTGATTCCGTCCTAGCGGGAGGCAATGAGCAGTTCTTC. Protein sequence: CATSDSVLAGGNEQFF.

The rearrangement uses TRBV5-1 and TRBJ2-3; D perhaps matches TRBD2 (6 bases). Germline assignment: CDR1 SGHRS and CDR2 YFSETQ. The CDR3 loop spans 16 amino acids. Trimming left V 0 bases short and J 4 bases short, with 15 bases between. CDR3 in amino acids: CASSLGSGPVADTQYF. DNA of the CDR3: TGCGCCAGCAGCTTGGGCAGCGGGCCTGTGGCAGATACGCAGTATTTT.

The J gene is TRBJ2-1, the V gene TRBV14; 8 bases agree with TRBD2. The V gene's germline CDR1 is SGHDN and CDR2 FVKESK. The CDR3 totals 17 residues. The J segment lost 8 bases and the V segment lost 4 bases, leaving 16 bases of the junction unmatched. The CDR3 is CASSPSTSGRMLDEQFF. CDR3 in DNA: TGTGCCAGCAGCCCTTCAACTAGCGGTCGGATGTTAGATGAGCAGTTCTTC.

This CDR3 is CASREALAGLWRSGELFF. In DNA form, the CDR3 reads TGTGCCAGTAGGGAGGCACTAGCGGGACTCTGGAGGAGCGGGGAGCTGTTTTTT. This sequence joins TRBV19 and TRBJ2-2; 10 nucleotides align to TRBD2. CDR1 and CDR2 (germline): LNHDA, SQIVND (reference sequence). There are 18 residues in the CDR3. J gave up 7 bases and V 6 bases, and 17 bases lay outside the gene matches.

V gene TRBV7-2 combines with J gene TRBJ2-7, with 8 bases that match TRBD1. This CDR3 spans 15 amino acids. Germline trimming cut 1 base from V and 4 bases from J; bases unmatched to any gene: 6. CDR1 and CDR2 from the germline V gene are SGHTA and FQGNSA. Here the CDR3 DNA reads TGTGCCAGCAGCTTAGATGGGACAGGCCTTTACGAGCAGTACTTC. It is translated as CASSLDGTGLYEQYF. Using reference TRBV7-2 and TRBJ2-7 for the parts outside the CDR3, the full variable domain is GAGVSQSPSNKVTEKGKDVELRCDPISGHTALYWYRQSLGQGLEFLIYFQGNSAPDKSGLPSDRFSAERTGGSVSTLTIQRTQQEDSAVYLCASSLDGTGLYEQYFGPGTRLTVT.

This clone appeared a few times. The V gene is TRBV28, the J gene TRBJ1-5, with TRBD1 identical over 7 bases. The CDR3 has 16 residues. In germline, CDR1 is MDHEN, CDR2 SYDVKM. V dropped 5 bases and J dropped 6; count of bases not matched to a gene: 13. The CDR3 protein is CASSPVDRAPPQPQHF. As DNA, the CDR3 is TGTGCCAGCAGTCCTGTCGACAGGGCACCACCTCAGCCCCAGCATTTT.